This TCR beta chain comes out of a study of T cell changes during pregnancy in multiple sclerosis. The CDR3 sequence is 15 residues long. Trimming pared 0 bases from V and 6 bases from J, leaving 13 bases between. Germline V gene lookup returns CDR1 SGDLS and CDR2 YYNGEE. Data came from immunoSEQ multiplex PCR; TCRdb stores just in-frame clones and leaves some out. This table has about 130,000 clones, approximately 96% appearing once. This rearrangement joins TRBV9 to TRBJ2-4, with D tentatively TRBD2 (6 bases). The receptor was isolated from a female donor with multiple sclerosis, enrolled in a pregnancy study. Source: peripheral blood, taken after pregnancy. CDR3 residues: CASSVDAGTINIQYF. As DNA, the CDR3 is TGTGCCAGCAGCGTAGATGCGGGAACAATAAACATTCAGTACTTC.